This T cell receptor (beta chain) was observed in a study of cytomegalovirus exposure and HLA in healthy donors. Between the trimmed V and J ends, which lost 0 bases and 9 bases, there was a span of 3 bases. The CDR3 has 11 amino acids. Germline CDR1 is SGHNT and CDR2 is YENEEA. PCR was performed using 60 Vbeta and 13 Jbeta primers. Clones were read by immunoSEQ multiplex PCR, and TCRdb kept only the in-frame ones, dropping some. The sample comprises approximately 50,000 clones, around three quarters of which are singletons, and 8.1% rests with the top ten. This TCR was sampled from a man between 25 and 39 years old in good health and CMV-seropositive. The chain combines TRBV11-3 with TRBJ2-1; no clear D gene. The sample was PBMCs. The CDR3 reads CASSLDSEQFF. The CDR3 DNA reads as TGTGCCAGCAGCTTAGATAGTGAGCAGTTCTTC.